Given below is one T cell receptor beta chain in context. The entry originates in a study of cytomegalovirus exposure and HLA in healthy donors. This CDR3 contains 15 residues. Germline CDR1 is LNHDA and CDR2 is SQIVND (reference sequence). V lost 7 bases and J 3 bases, leaving 16 bases between the germline ends. Use of 60 Vbeta and 13 Jbeta primers characterized the PCR. Libraries were prepared by immunoSEQ multiplex PCR; TCRdb keeps only in-frame clonotypes and omits some of them. The sample comprises more than 75,000 clones, about 85% of which are singletons, and approximately 14% rests with the top ten.

The clonotype comes from a woman aged 40 to 50 in good health and CMV-seropositive. Sequencing was performed on PBMCs. The J gene is TRBJ2-4, the V gene TRBV19, with a possible D match to TRBD2 (5 bases). The CDR3 nucleotides are TGTGCCAGTACCCCCCCGGGGTGGGGCAAAAACATTCAGTACTTC. It codes for CASTPPGWGKNIQYF.